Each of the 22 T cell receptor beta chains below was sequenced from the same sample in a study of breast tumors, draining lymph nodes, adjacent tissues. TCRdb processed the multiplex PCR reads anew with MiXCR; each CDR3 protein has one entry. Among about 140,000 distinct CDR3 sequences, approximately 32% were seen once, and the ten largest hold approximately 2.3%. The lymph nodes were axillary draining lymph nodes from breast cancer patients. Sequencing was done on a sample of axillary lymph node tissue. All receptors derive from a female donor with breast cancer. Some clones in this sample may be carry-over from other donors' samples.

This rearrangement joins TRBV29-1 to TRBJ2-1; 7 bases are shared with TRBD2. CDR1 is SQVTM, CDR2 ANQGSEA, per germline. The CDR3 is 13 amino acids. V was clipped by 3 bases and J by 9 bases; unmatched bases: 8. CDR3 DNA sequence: TGCAGCGTTGATCCGGGAGGACTTCCTGAGCAGTTCTTC. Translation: CSVDPGGLPEQFF.

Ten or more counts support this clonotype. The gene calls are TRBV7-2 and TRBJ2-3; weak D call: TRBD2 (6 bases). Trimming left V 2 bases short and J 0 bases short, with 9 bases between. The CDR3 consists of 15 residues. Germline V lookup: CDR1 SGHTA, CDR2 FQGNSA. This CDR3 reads CASSLTGTSTDTQYF. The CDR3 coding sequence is TGTGCCAGCAGCTTAACCGGGACTAGCACAGATACGCAGTATTTT.

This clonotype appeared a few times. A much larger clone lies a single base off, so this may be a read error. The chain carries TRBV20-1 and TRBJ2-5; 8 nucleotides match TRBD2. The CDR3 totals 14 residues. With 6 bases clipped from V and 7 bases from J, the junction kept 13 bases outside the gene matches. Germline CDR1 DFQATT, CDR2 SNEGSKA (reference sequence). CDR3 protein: CSAHRAGVEATQYF. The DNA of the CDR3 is TGCAGTGCCCACCGAGCGGGGGTCGAAGCGACCCAGTACTTC.

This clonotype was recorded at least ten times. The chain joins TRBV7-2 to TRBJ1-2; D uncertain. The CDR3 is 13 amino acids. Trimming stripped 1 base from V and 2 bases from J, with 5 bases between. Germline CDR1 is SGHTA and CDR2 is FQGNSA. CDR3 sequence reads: CASSLGRNYGYTF. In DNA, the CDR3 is TGTGCCAGCAGCTTAGGCAGGAACTATGGCTACACCTTC. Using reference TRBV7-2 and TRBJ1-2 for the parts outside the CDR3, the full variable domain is GAGVSQSPSNKVTEKGKDVELRCDPISGHTALYWYRQSLGQGLEFLIYFQGNSAPDKSGLPSDRFSAERTGGSVSTLTIQRTQQEDSAVYLCASSLGRNYGYTFGSGTRLTVV.

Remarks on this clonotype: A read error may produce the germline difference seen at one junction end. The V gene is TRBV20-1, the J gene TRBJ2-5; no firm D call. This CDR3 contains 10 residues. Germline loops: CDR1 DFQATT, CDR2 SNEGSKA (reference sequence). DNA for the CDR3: TGCAGCGCTAGAGACGAGACCCGGTACTTC. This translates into CSARDETRYF.

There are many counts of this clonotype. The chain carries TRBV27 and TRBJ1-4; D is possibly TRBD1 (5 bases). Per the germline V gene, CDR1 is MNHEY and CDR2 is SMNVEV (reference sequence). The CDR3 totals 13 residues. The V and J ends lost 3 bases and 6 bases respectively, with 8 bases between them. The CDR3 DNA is TGTGCCAGCAGTTTTCTAGGGGATGAAAAACTGTTTTTT. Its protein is CASSFLGDEKLFF.

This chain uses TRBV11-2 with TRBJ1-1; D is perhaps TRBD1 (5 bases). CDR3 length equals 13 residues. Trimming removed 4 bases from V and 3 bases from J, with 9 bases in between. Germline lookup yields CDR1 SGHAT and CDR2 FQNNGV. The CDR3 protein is CASSSQGYTEAFF. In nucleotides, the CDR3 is TGTGCCAGCAGCTCCCAGGGTTACACTGAAGCTTTCTTT.

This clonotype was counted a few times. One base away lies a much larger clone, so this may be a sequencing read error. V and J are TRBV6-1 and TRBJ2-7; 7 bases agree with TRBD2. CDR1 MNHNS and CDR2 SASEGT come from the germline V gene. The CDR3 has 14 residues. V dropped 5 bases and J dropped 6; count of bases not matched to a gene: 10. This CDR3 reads CASSQPTGGLEQYV. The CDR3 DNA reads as TGTGCCAGCAGTCAACCAACGGGGGGTCTCGAGCAGTACGTC.

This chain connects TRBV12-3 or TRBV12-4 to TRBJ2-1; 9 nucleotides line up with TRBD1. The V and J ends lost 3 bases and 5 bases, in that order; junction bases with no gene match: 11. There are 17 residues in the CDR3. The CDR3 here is CASSLRAGTGPHNEQFF. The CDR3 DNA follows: TGTGCCAGCAGTTTGAGGGCCGGGACAGGGCCCCACAATGAGCAGTTCTTC.

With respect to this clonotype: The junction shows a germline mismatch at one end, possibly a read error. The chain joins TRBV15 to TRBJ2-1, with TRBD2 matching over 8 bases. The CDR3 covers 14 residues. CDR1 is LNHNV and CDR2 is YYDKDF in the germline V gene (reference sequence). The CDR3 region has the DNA TGTGCCACCAGCAGAGGCAGCGGGGGCGACGGGGGGGTCTTC. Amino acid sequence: CATSRGSGGDGGVF. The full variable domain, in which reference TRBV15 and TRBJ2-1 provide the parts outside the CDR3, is DAMVIQNPRYQVTQFGKPVTLSCSQTLNHNVMYWYQQKSSQAPKLLFHYYDKDFNNEADTPDNFQSRRPNTSFCFLDIRSPGLGDTAMYLCATSRGSGGDGGVFGPGTRLTVL.

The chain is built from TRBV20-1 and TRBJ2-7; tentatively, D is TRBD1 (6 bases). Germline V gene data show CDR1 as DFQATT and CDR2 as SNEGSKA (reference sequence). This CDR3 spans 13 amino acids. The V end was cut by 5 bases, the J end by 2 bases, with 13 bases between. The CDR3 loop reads CSAPGTSPYEQYF. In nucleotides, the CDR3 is TGCAGTGCTCCCGGGACAAGTCCCTACGAGCAGTACTTC.

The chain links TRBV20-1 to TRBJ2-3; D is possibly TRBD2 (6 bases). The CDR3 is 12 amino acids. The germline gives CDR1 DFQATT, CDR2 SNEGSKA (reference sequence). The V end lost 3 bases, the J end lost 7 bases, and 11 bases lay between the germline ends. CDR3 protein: CSASGGPNTQYF. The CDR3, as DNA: TGCAGTGCTAGCGGGGGACCAAATACGCAGTATTTT.

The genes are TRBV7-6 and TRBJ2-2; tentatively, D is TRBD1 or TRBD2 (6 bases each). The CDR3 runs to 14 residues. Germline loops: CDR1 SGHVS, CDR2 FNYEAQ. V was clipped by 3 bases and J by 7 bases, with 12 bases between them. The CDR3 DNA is TGTGCCAGCAGCTTGGGGGGCGCTGACGGGGAGCTGTTTTTT. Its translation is CASSLGGADGELFF.

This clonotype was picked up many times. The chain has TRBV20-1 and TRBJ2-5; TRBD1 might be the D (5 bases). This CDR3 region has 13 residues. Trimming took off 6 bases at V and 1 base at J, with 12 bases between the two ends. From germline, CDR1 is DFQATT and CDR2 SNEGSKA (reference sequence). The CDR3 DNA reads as TGCAGTGCCAATACAGGATTCCAAGAGACCCAGTACTTC. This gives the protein CSANTGFQETQYF.

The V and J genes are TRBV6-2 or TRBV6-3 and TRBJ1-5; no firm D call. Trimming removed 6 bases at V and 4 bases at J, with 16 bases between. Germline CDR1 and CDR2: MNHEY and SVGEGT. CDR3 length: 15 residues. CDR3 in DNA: TGTGCCAGCAGCCCTTCATCGTCCAAGAATCAGCCCCAGCATTTT. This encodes CASSPSSSKNQPQHF.

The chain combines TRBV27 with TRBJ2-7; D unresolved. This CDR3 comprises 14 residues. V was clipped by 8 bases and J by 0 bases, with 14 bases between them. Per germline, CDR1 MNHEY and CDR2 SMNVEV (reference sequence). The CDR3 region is CASRWAASSYEQYV. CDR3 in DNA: TGTGCCAGCCGCTGGGCGGCTAGCTCCTACGAGCAGTACGTC.

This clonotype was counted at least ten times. In DNA, the CDR3 is TGTGCCACCAGCAGACAAAGGACAGGGACCGCCGGGGAAAAACTGTTTTTT. Its protein is CATSRQRTGTAGEKLFF. The chain couples TRBV15 to TRBJ1-4; 8 nucleotides line up with TRBD1. The CDR3 totals 17 residues. CDR1 LNHNV and CDR2 YYDKDF come from the germline V gene (reference sequence). Losses at the gene ends were 2 bases for V and 8 bases for J; bases not matched to a gene: 13.

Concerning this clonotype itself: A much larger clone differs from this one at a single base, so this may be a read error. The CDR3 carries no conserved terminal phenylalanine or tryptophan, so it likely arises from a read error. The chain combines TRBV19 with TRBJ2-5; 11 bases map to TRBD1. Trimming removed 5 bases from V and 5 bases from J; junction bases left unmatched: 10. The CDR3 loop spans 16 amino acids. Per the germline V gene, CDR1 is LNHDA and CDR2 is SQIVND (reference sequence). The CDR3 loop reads CASSPRRTGGVETQYS. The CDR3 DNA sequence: TGTGCCAGTAGTCCCAGGAGGACAGGGGGCGTGGAGACCCAGTACTCC.

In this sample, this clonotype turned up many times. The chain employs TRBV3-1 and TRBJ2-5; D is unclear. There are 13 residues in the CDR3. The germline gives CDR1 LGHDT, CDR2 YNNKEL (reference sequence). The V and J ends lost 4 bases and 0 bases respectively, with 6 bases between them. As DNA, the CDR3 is TGTGCCAGCAGCCCTTACTACCAAGAGACCCAGTACTTC. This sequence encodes CASSPYYQETQYF.

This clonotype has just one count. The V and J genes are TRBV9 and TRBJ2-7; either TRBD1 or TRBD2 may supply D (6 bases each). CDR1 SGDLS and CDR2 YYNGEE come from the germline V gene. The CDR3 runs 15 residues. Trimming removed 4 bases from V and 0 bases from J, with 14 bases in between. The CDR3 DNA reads TGTGCCAGCAGCCCGCGGGACACCTACTCCTACGAGCAGTACTTC. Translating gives CASSPRDTYSYEQYF.

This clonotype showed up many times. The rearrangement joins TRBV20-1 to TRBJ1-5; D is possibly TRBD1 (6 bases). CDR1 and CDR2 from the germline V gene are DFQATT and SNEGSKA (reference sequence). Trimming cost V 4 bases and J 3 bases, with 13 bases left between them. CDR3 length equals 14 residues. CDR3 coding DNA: TGCAGTGCTATTACCGACAGGAACAATCAGCCCCAGCATTTT. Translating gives CSAITDRNNQPQHF.

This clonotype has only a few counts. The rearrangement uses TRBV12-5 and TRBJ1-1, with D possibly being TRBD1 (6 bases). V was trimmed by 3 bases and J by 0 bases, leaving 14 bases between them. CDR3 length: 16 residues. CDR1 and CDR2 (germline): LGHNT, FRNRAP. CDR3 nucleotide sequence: TGTGCTAGTGGTTTCCTGGCAGGGGTTATGAACACTGAAGCTTTCTTT. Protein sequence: CASGFLAGVMNTEAFF.